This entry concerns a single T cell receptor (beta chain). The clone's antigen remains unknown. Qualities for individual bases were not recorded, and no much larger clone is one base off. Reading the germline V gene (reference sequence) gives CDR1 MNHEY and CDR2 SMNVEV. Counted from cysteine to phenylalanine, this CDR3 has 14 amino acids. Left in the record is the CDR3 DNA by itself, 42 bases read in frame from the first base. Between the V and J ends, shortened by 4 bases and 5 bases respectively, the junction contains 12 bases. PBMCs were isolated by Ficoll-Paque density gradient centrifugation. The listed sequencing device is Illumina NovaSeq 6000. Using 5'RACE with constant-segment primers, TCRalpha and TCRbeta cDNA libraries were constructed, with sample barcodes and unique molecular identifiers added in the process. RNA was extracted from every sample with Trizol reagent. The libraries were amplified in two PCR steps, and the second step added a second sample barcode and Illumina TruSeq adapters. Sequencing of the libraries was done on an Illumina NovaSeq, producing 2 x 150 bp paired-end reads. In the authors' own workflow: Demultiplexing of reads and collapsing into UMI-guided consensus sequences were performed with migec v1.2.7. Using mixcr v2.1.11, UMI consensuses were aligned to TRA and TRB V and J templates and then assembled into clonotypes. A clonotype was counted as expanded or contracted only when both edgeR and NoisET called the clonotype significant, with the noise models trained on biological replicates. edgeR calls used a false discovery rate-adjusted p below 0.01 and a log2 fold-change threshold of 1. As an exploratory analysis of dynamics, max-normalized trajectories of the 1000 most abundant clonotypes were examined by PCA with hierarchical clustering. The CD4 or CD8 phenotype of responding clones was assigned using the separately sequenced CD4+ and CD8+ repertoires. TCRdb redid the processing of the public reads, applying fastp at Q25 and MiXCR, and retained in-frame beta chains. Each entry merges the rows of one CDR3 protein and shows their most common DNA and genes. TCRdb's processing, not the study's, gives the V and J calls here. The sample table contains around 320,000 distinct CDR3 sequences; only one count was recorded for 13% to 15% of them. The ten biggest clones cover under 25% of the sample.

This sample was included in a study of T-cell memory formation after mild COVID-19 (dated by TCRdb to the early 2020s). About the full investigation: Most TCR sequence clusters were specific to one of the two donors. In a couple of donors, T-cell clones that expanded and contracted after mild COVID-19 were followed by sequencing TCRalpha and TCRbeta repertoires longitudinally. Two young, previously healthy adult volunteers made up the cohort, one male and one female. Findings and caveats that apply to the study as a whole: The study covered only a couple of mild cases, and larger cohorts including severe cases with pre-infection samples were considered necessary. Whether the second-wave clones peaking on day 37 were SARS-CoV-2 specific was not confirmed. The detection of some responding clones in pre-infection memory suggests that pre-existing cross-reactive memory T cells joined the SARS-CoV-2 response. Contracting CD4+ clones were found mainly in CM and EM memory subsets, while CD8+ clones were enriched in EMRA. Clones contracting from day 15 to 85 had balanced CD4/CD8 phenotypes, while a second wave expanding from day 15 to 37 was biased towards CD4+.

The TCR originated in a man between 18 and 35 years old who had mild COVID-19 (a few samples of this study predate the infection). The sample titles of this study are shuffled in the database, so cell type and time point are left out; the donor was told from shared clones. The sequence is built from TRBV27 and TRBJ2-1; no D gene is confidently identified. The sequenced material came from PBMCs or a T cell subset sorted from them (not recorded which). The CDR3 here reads CASSYQSGDNEQFF. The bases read TGTGCCAGCAGTTACCAGTCAGGTGACAATGAGCAGTTCTTC.